The entry below describes one T cell receptor beta chain. The data are from a study of blood T cell repertoires in COVID-19. The data were produced by immunoSEQ multiplex PCR, yet TCRdb's version contains in-frame clones alone and is incomplete. The table lists more than 400,000 clones, 70% to 90% of them singletons. The CDR3 is made up of 15 amino acids. V shed 5 bases and J shed 3 bases, with 14 bases lying between them. In germline, CDR1 is MGHDK, CDR2 SYGVNS. This clonotype was sampled from a human donor in a cohort sampled during active COVID-19. The rearrangement joins TRBV25-1 to TRBJ1-5; the D gene is possibly TRBD1 (6 bases). The sample comprised peripheral blood. The CDR3 nucleotides are TGTGCCAGCAGTTTTTCTGGACAGTCCAATCAGCCCCAGCATTTT. Its protein product is CASSFSGQSNQPQHF.